This T cell receptor (beta chain) was captured in a study of shared clonotypes between healthy human individuals. Turning to the study itself: Three plates each covered CD4 naive and memory; CD8 naive two, CD8 memory one. Findings and limits, study-wide: Clonotype sharing among donors likely depends on sequencing depth.

The CDR3 runs 14 residues. After removal of 1 base from V and 2 bases from J, the junction contained 0 bases not matched to a gene. Germline V gene data show CDR1 as SGHRS and CDR2 as YFSETQ. The data were produced by immunoSEQ multiplex PCR, yet TCRdb's version contains in-frame clones alone and is incomplete. This table holds approximately 1,500,000 clones, approximately 96% found once. As to this clone: The antigen remains undetermined. Different DNA sequences within this sample yield the same CDR3.

The receptor was derived from a man in his thirties or forties in good health. The chain is built from TRBV5-1 and TRBJ2-5; TRBD2 matches 9 bases. Material: naive CD4+ T cells sorted from blood. Subset denoted: CD45RA+ positively selected. This CDR3 is CASSLTSGQETQYF. The CDR3 bases are TGCGCCAGCAGCTTGACTAGCGGGCAAGAGACCCAGTACTTC.